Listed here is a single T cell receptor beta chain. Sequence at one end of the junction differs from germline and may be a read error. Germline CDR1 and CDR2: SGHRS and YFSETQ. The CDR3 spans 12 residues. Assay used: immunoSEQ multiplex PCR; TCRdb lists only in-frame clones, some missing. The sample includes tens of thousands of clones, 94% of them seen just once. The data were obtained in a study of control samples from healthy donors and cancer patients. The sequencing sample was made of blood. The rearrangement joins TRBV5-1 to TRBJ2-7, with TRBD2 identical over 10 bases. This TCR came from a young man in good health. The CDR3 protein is CARSGGELEQYF. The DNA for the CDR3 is TGCGCCCGCAGCGGGGGGGAGCTCGAGCAGTACTTC. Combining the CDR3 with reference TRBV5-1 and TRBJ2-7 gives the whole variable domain KAGVTQTPRYLIKTRGQQVTLSCSPISGHRSVSWYQQTPGQGLQFLFEYFSETQRNKGNFPGRFSGRQFSNSRSEMNVSTLELGDSALYLCARSGGELEQYFGPGTRLTVT.